This entry lists 5 T cell receptor beta chains sequenced from one sample in a study of T-cell memory formation after mild COVID-19. TCRdb recomputed calls from the 5' RACE reads with MiXCR, one row per CDR3 protein. The data contain under 60,000 distinct CDR3 sequences, over 8.5% of them singletons. Sequenced material: PBMCs or a T cell subset sorted from them (not recorded which). The receptors originated from an adult woman who had mild COVID-19 (a few samples of this study predate the infection). Cell type and time point are not known.

In this sample, this clonotype turned up many times. V usage is TRBV12-3 or TRBV12-4 and J usage is TRBJ2-1; D might be TRBD1 (5 bases). Trimming took off 5 bases at V and 6 bases at J, with 20 bases between the two ends. The CDR3 length is 16 residues. The CDR3 reads CASSPIRSQASNEQFF. CDR3 coding DNA: TGTGCCAGCAGTCCAATCCGGTCACAGGCCTCCAATGAGCAGTTCTTC.

The table lists this clonotype with a few counts. The chain combines TRBV7-9 with TRBJ2-2; D tentatively reads TRBD1 or TRBD2 (5 bases each). The V gene's germline CDR1 is SEHNR and CDR2 FQNEAQ (reference sequence). V dropped 1 base and J dropped 5 bases, with 11 bases sitting between them. This CDR3 contains 15 residues. The CDR3: CASSLGGTETGELFF. In nucleotides, the CDR3 is TGTGCCAGCAGCTTAGGGGGGACCGAGACCGGGGAGCTGTTTTTT.

Only a few counts were recorded for this clonotype. The chain combines TRBV7-2 with TRBJ1-1, with a possible D match to TRBD1 (5 bases). The CDR3 sequence is 12 residues long. With 2 bases removed from V and 11 bases from J, the gap between germline ends came to 12 bases. Germline CDR1 is SGHTA and CDR2 is FQGNSA. CDR3 amino acids: CASSLRAGKAFF. In DNA, the CDR3 is TGTGCCAGCAGCTTAAGGGCAGGGAAGGCTTTCTTT.

The chain links TRBV9 to TRBJ1-2; TRBD1 is a possible D gene (5 bases). The CDR3 loop spans 16 amino acids. Deletions cut 3 bases from V and 2 bases from J, with 17 bases between. Germline V gene data show CDR1 as SGDLS and CDR2 as YYNGEE. The CDR3 is CASSASGGSLNYGYTF. CDR3 DNA: TGTGCCAGCAGCGCCTCCGGGGGTTCGTTGAACTATGGCTACACCTTC.

The rearrangement uses TRBV30 and TRBJ2-1; TRBD1 agrees at 9 bases. V dropped 5 bases and J dropped 2; count of bases not matched to a gene: 10. Per germline, CDR1 GTSNPN and CDR2 SVGIG (reference sequence). This CDR3 is built from 16 residues. In DNA form, the CDR3 reads TGTGCCTGGGGCAAACCGGGACAGGGCGCCTACAATGAGCAGTTCTTC. This gives the protein CAWGKPGQGAYNEQFF.